This T cell receptor beta chain emerged from a study of T cells in tumors after PD-1 blockade. Background on the study: Either cemiplimab 350 mg every 2 weeks or pembrolizumab 200 mg every 3 weeks was given.

Study-wide results and limits: Around 45% of tumor TCR clonotypes were also found in blood.

Turning to this clone: Its specificity is unknown.

The CDR3 is made up of 13 amino acids. Per germline, CDR1 KGHDR and CDR2 SFDVKD. V was trimmed by 3 bases and J by 7 bases, leaving 9 bases between them. The assay was immunoSEQ multiplex PCR, and TCRdb's table has in-frame clones only and misses some. Counted here are 54,000 or so clones, 80% occurring once; the ten biggest clones make up roughly 13%. Input was roughly 600 ng to 6,004 ng of genomic DNA from tumor or blood. The clonotype comes from a human donor with basal cell carcinoma. The source material was PBMCs, sampled before anti-PD-1 treatment. This chain uses TRBV24-1 with TRBJ1-5, with a tentative D call TRBD1 (6 bases). The CDR3 loop reads CATSDARGQPQHF. CDR3 DNA: TGTGCCACCAGTGATGCAAGGGGGCAGCCCCAGCATTTT.